This is a list of T cell receptor beta chains from one sample in a study of blood T cells in healthy people across ages. TCRdb redid the calling of the 5' RACE reads with MiXCR, one entry per CDR3 protein. Of fewer than 750,000 distinct CDR3 sequences in the sample, 40% to 50% were seen once. The sample consisted of blood. These receptors all stem from a man older than 75 in good health. The CDR3 runs from the conserved cysteine through the conserved F or W. A D gene is named only where the DNA matches it firmly. Clone size, where shown, is once, few, many, or a class for clones that have expanded.

j_call | d_call | clone_size | v_call | cdr3_nt | cdr3_aa
TRBJ1-2 | TRBD1 | . | TRBV10-3 | TGTGCCATCAGGAGGGGACAGGAGAGATTCTATGGCTACACCTTC | CAIRRGQERFYGYTF
TRBJ1-1 | . | . | TRBV30 | TGTGCCCGCACCGGGGCGCCCAAGAACACTGAAGCTTTCTTT | CARTGAPKNTEAFF
TRBJ2-3 | . | . | TRBV4-3 | TGCGCCAGCGGCCAGGGACGCAGCGGCGATACGCAGTATTTT | CASGQGRSGDTQYF
TRBJ2-1 | TRBD2 | . | TRBV7-6 | TGTGCCAGCAGCCCAGGACTAGCGGGAGAGTACTCCTACAATGAGCAGTTCTTC | CASSPGLAGEYSYNEQFF
TRBJ2-5 | . | few | TRBV20-1 | TGCAGTGCTAATAGTCAACAGACCCAGTACTTC | CSANSQQTQYF
TRBJ2-5 | . | few | TRBV27 | TGTGCCAGCAGTTTATCGTCCGGCTGGAGGGAGACCCAGTACTTC | CASSLSSGWRETQYF
TRBJ1-2 | . | . | TRBV20-1 | TGCAGTGCGGAACTCCCAGGTGGCTACACCTTC | CSAELPGGYTF
TRBJ2-7 | TRBD2 | many | TRBV7-9 | TGTGCCAGCAGCCAAGGGACTAGCGACTCCTACGAGCAGTACTTC | CASSQGTSDSYEQYF
TRBJ2-4 | . | . | TRBV7-2 | TGTGCCAGCAGCCCCCCAAGGGGACACCAGTACTTC | CASSPPRGHQYF
TRBJ2-1 | TRBD1 | . | TRBV28 | TGTGCCAGCAGTTTATCGGGCAGGGGGTTTACTAATGAGCAGTTCTTC | CASSLSGRGFTNEQFF
TRBJ1-6 | . | . | TRBV7-2 | TGTGCCAGCAGCATAGGGACCGCGGTGGGGTCACCCCTCCACTTT | CASSIGTAVGSPLHF
TRBJ2-3 | TRBD1 | few | TRBV28 | TGTGCCAGCAGAAAACCGGGACAGGGCACAGATACGCAGTATTTT | CASRKPGQGTDTQYF
TRBJ2-3 | . | few | TRBV25-1 | TGTGCCAGCAGTGAATATGGGGTAGATACGCAGTATTTT | CASSEYGVDTQYF
TRBJ1-5 | . | few | TRBV20-1 | TGCAGTGCCGGGGGGGCTCGGAGCAATCAGCCCCAGCATTTT | CSAGGARSNQPQHF
TRBJ1-1 | . | many | TRBV7-2 | TGTGCCAGCAGCAAGATGGCTCAGAACACTGAAGCTTTCTTT | CASSKMAQNTEAFF
TRBJ2-7 | . | few | TRBV7-2 | TGTGCCAGCAGCTTAGCTACCCAATTTGGTAACCCCTACGAGCAGTACTTC | CASSLATQFGNPYEQYF
TRBJ2-4 | . | . | TRBV20-1 | TGCAGTGCCAGACATTGGGATGGCAAAAACGTTCAGTACTTC | CSARHWDGKNVQYF
TRBJ1-6 | . | . | TRBV12-3/TRBV12-4 | TGTGCCAGCAGTATGACGGGGACTAATTCACCCCTCCACTTT | CASSMTGTNSPLHF
TRBJ2-7 | . | . | TRBV4-1 | TGCGCCAGCAGCCACAAGGTAGGGGGGAACGAGCAGTACTTC | CASSHKVGGNEQYF
TRBJ2-2 | . | few | TRBV15 | TGTGCCACCAGCAGGGAGAGGGGAACCGGGGAGCTGTTTTTT | CATSRERGTGELFF
TRBJ1-2 | . | few | TRBV7-9 | TGTGCCAGCAGCCAGGGGCGCAGTATTAACTATGGCTACACCTTC | CASSQGRSINYGYTF
TRBJ2-1 | . | . | TRBV25-1 | TGTGCCAGCAGTGTCGCCCGCAGGAAGCTTATGATAGGGCAGTTCTTC | CASSVARRKLMIGQFF
TRBJ2-7 | TRBD1 | . | TRBV7-9 | TGTGCCAGCAGCCTAGGGACAGATGGAGGTCCGCAGTACTTC | CASSLGTDGGPQYF
TRBJ2-7 | TRBD1 | . | TRBV28 | TGTGCCAGCAGTTCGGCCGGGACAGGGGCGTACGAGCAGTACTTC | CASSSAGTGAYEQYF
TRBJ2-7 | TRBD2 | . | TRBV9 | TGTGCCAGCAGCGCCGGGACTAGCGGAATTTACGAGCAGTACTTC | CASSAGTSGIYEQYF
TRBJ1-2 | TRBD1 | . | TRBV7-2 | TGTGCCAGCAGCTTAGGAGGGGGGACAGGGGACTATGGCTACACCTTC | CASSLGGGTGDYGYTF
TRBJ2-7 | . | . | TRBV11-2 | TGTGCCAGCAGCTTAAGGACAGTCGGGGAAGACTACGAGCAGTACTTC | CASSLRTVGEDYEQYF
TRBJ2-1 | . | . | TRBV12-3/TRBV12-4 | TGTGCCAGCAGTCCCCAGGTTGAGCAGTTCTTC | CASSPQVEQFF
TRBJ1-2 | . | many | TRBV6-6 | TGTGCCAGCAGTTACTCATCCAATTGGGACTATGGCTACACCTTC | CASSYSSNWDYGYTF